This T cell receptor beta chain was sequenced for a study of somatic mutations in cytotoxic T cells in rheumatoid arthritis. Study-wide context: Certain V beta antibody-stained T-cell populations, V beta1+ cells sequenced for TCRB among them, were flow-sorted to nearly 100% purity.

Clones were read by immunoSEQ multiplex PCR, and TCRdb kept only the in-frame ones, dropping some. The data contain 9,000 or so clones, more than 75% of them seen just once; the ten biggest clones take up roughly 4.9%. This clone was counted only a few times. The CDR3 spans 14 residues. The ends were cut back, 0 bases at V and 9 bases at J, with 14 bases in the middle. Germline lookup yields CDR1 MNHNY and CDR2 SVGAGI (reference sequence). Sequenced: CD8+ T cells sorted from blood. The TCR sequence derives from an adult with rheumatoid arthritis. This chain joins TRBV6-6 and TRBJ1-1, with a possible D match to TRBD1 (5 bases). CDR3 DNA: TGTGCCAGCAGTTACTCGAACGTAGGGGCCAAAGCTTTCTTT. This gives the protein CASSYSNVGAKAFF.